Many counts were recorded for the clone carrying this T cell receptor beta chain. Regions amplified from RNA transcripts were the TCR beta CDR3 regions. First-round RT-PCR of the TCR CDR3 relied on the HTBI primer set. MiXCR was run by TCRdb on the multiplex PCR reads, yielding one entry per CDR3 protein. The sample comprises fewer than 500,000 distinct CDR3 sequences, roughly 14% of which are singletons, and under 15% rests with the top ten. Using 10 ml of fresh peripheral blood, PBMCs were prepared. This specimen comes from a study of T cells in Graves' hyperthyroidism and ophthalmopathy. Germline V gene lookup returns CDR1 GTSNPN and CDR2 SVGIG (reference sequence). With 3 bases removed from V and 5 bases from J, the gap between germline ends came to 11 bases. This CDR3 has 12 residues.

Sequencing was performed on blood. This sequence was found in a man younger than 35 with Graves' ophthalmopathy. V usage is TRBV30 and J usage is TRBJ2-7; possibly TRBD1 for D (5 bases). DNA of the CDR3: TGTGCCTGGAGGCCAGGGTTCAACGAGCAGTACTTC. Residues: CAWRPGFNEQYF.